Listed below are T cell receptor beta chains from one sample, sequenced in a study of cytomegalovirus exposure and HLA in healthy donors. Assay: immunoSEQ multiplex PCR; the TCRdb copy retains only in-frame clones and omits some. The sample lists roughly 130,000 clones, about 8.5% occurring once. Sequencing was done on a sample of PBMCs. The receptors derive from a man aged 35 to 55 in good health and CMV-seronegative. Both conserved end residues are part of each CDR3. Each record gives: V gene, D gene, clone size, J gene, CDR3 DNA, CDR3 protein. The D gene is left open where the match is weak. The size entry is marked missing in some rows and otherwise reads once, few, many or a size class.

V: TRBV9; D: TRBD2; size: .; J: TRBJ2-7; DNA: TGTGCCAGCAGCGTAGGGGGGAGGGGTTACGAGCAGTACTTC; CDR3: CASSVGGRGYEQYF
V: TRBV4-1; D: .; size: .; J: TRBJ2-6; DNA: TGCGCCAGCAGGCAGGGCATCTCTGGGGCCAACGTCCTGACTTTC; CDR3: CASRQGISGANVLTF
V: TRBV28; D: TRBD1; size: .; J: TRBJ2-7; DNA: TGTGCCAGCACCTGGGACAGACTACTCTACGAGCAGTACTTC; CDR3: CASTWDRLLYEQYF
V: TRBV4-1; D: .; size: .; J: TRBJ2-7; DNA: TGCGCCAGCAGCCAAGGAGGATACGAGCAGTACTTC; CDR3: CASSQGGYEQYF
V: TRBV4-2; D: TRBD1; size: .; J: TRBJ1-3; DNA: TGTGCCAGCAGCCAGACTTCAGGGGGAAAGGGGAACACCATATATTTT; CDR3: CASSQTSGGKGNTIYF
V: TRBV2; D: TRBD1; size: .; J: TRBJ2-3; DNA: TGTGCCAGCAGTGAGACAGGGGTGGGGGCAGATACGCAGTATTTT; CDR3: CASSETGVGADTQYF
V: TRBV7-6; D: TRBD2; size: .; J: TRBJ2-1; DNA: TGTGCCAGCAGCCCACTCCCTAGCGGGGGGTACAATGAGCAGTTCTTC; CDR3: CASSPLPSGGYNEQFF
V: TRBV4-1; D: .; size: few; J: TRBJ1-3; DNA: TGCGCCAGCAGCCAAAAAATGGCGGCTGGAAACACCATATATTTT; CDR3: CASSQKMAAGNTIYF
V: TRBV6-1; D: TRBD1; size: .; J: TRBJ2-1; DNA: TGTGCCAGCAGTGAGCGCAACAGGGGCAATGGGCAGTTCTTC; CDR3: CASSERNRGNGQFF
V: TRBV10-3; D: TRBD1; size: .; J: TRBJ2-7; DNA: TGTGCCATCAGCGGGGACAGGGAAACCGACGAGCAGTACTTC; CDR3: CAISGDRETDEQYF
V: TRBV4-2; D: .; size: few; J: TRBJ1-2; DNA: TGTGCCAGCAGCCAAGATTGGACAGATGGCTACACCTTC; CDR3: CASSQDWTDGYTF
V: TRBV2; D: TRBD2; size: few; J: TRBJ2-2; DNA: TGTGCCAGCAGTGCTAGCGGGCTTAACACCGGGGAGCTGTTTTTT; CDR3: CASSASGLNTGELFF
V: TRBV28; D: .; size: few; J: TRBJ1-2; DNA: TGTGCCAGCAGTTTATATGCAGGGCCCTTGGGTGGCTACACCTTC; CDR3: CASSLYAGPLGGYTF
V: TRBV27; D: .; size: few; J: TRBJ2-1; DNA: TGTGCCAGCAGTTTATACGGCGGGGGCCTTATCCATGAGCAGTTCTTC; CDR3: CASSLYGGGLIHEQFF
V: TRBV30; D: TRBD1; size: .; J: TRBJ1-1; DNA: TGTGCCTGGAGCGAAGGACAGGTTGAAGCTTTCTTT; CDR3: CAWSEGQVEAFF
V: TRBV19; D: .; size: .; J: TRBJ2-1; DNA: TGTGCCAGTAGGGTGGGGGGGCGATACAATGAGCAGTTCTTC; CDR3: CASRVGGRYNEQFF
V: TRBV19; D: TRBD1; size: .; J: TRBJ2-7; DNA: TGTGCCAGTAGAAGGACAGGTGACTCCTACGAGCAGTACTTC; CDR3: CASRRTGDSYEQYF
V: TRBV27; D: TRBD2; size: few; J: TRBJ2-1; DNA: TGTGCCAGCAGTACCGGGCTAGCGGGGTACAATGAGCAGTTCTTC; CDR3: CASSTGLAGYNEQFF
V: TRBV6-4; D: .; size: few; J: TRBJ2-2; DNA: TGTGCCAGCAGAGTTACAGGAGCCGGGGAGCTGTTTTTT; CDR3: CASRVTGAGELFF
V: TRBV5-6; D: .; size: .; J: TRBJ1-3; DNA: TGTGCCAGCAGCTTGGGGGCGAGCTCTGGAAACACCATATATTTT; CDR3: CASSLGASSGNTIYF
V: TRBV6-5; D: TRBD2; size: few; J: TRBJ2-7; DNA: TGTGCCAGCCGACTAGCGGGGGGTTGGGAGCAGTACTTC; CDR3: CASRLAGGWEQYF
V: TRBV6-6; D: .; size: once; J: TRBJ1-2; DNA: TGTGCCAGCAGTTACACGGGTAACTATGGCTACACCTTC; CDR3: CASSYTGNYGYTF
V: TRBV6-5; D: .; size: .; J: TRBJ2-7; DNA: TGTGCCAGCCAGTTAGAACCGGGGGTCTACGAGCAGTACTTC; CDR3: CASQLEPGVYEQYF
V: TRBV19; D: TRBD1; size: .; J: TRBJ2-2; DNA: TGTGCCAGTAGTGTAGAGACAGGGGTAAACACCGGGGAGCTGTTTTTT; CDR3: CASSVETGVNTGELFF
V: TRBV5-4; D: TRBD1; size: .; J: TRBJ2-7; DNA: TGTGCCAGCAGCTTCACGGGACAGGCCTCCAAGCAGTACTTC; CDR3: CASSFTGQASKQYF
V: TRBV7-6; D: .; size: few; J: TRBJ2-1; DNA: TGTGCCAGCAGCTTTTTTGGAGGACTTCAAAATGAGCAGTTCTTC; CDR3: CASSFFGGLQNEQFF
V: TRBV27; D: .; size: .; J: TRBJ2-7; DNA: TGTGCCAGCAGTCGGAACAGGGTCTACGAGCAGTACTTC; CDR3: CASSRNRVYEQYF
V: TRBV4-1; D: .; size: .; J: TRBJ2-7; DNA: TGCGCCAGCAGCCCAGTGGGGGCGAACGAGCAGTACTTC; CDR3: CASSPVGANEQYF
V: TRBV9; D: TRBD2; size: few; J: TRBJ2-3; DNA: TGTGCCAGCAGCGTAGTAGCGGGGGGTGGTTCGCAGTATTTT; CDR3: CASSVVAGGGSQYF
V: TRBV7-8; D: TRBD1; size: large; J: TRBJ1-1; DNA: TGTGCCAGCACCCAGACAGGGTACACTGAAGCTTTCTTT; CDR3: CASTQTGYTEAFF
V: TRBV19; D: TRBD1; size: .; J: TRBJ1-5; DNA: TGTGCCAGTCGGGACAGGGGTGTCAGTAATCAGCCCCAGCATTTT; CDR3: CASRDRGVSNQPQHF
V: TRBV5-1; D: TRBD1; size: .; J: TRBJ1-1; DNA: TGCGCCAGCAGCTTGGACGGGACAGGGAAGATGAACACTGAAGCTTTCTTT; CDR3: CASSLDGTGKMNTEAFF
V: TRBV15; D: TRBD1; size: .; J: TRBJ1-5; DNA: TGTGCCACCAGCAGAGTACCCGCCCAGGGGGATCAGCCCCAGCATTTT; CDR3: CATSRVPAQGDQPQHF
V: TRBV7-8; D: .; size: .; J: TRBJ2-2; DNA: TGTGCCAGCAGCCCTAGAGGGATAGGGCCCGGGGAGCTGTTTTTT; CDR3: CASSPRGIGPGELFF
V: TRBV12-5; D: .; size: .; J: TRBJ1-1; DNA: TGTGCTAGTGGTCTTCAGGGTTGGGCTTTCTTT; CDR3: CASGLQGWAFF
V: TRBV10-3; D: .; size: .; J: TRBJ1-1; DNA: TGTGCCATCAGTGAGAGGACAGAAAACACTGAAGCTTTCTTT; CDR3: CAISERTENTEAFF
V: TRBV4-2; D: .; size: few; J: TRBJ1-5; DNA: TGTGCCAGCAGCCAGGATGAGGGTTTAGACCAGCCCCAGCATTTT; CDR3: CASSQDEGLDQPQHF
V: TRBV30; D: .; size: .; J: TRBJ2-1; DNA: TGTGCCTGGAGTGTACTCAGGGGCAATGAGCAGTTCTTC; CDR3: CAWSVLRGNEQFF
V: TRBV19; D: TRBD1; size: .; J: TRBJ2-1; DNA: TGTGCCAGTAGTATGGGGGACAGGGGCTCGAATGAGCAGTTCTTC; CDR3: CASSMGDRGSNEQFF
V: TRBV6-1; D: TRBD1; size: .; J: TRBJ1-4; DNA: TGTGCCAGCGACACTCGGGGGACAGGGACGGAAAAACTGTTTTTT; CDR3: CASDTRGTGTEKLFF
V: TRBV7-6; D: .; size: few; J: TRBJ1-1; DNA: TGTGCCAGCAGCTTCTTGGCCGAGGGTGACACTGAAGCTTTCTTT; CDR3: CASSFLAEGDTEAFF